This T cell receptor beta chain is drawn from a study of molecular identifiers for immune sequencing clone quantification. Worth noting for this clonotype: No DNA is shown, since the ends of the CDR3 on it are uncertain; the CDR3 is the one TCRdb lists.

Inclusive of both ends, the CDR3 amounts to 17 amino acids. Via MiXCR, TCRdb re-called the PCR reads, giving one row per CDR3 protein. The data contain about 510,000 distinct CDR3 sequences, roughly 23% of them singletons. Input material: naive CD8+ T cells from blood, with Jurkat cell RNA spiked in. The sample's subset: FACS-sorted CD8+CD4-CCR7+CD45RA+ naive T cells. The sequence derives from a human donor in good health. Some libraries in this study had Jurkat cell RNA spiked in. The chain is built from TRBV7-5 and TRBJ1-6; TRBD1 is taken as the D call from the table, unchecked against the DNA. TRBV7-5 is a recognized pseudogene. CDR3 sequence reads: CISVPEAKGTGDPPLHF.